This T cell receptor beta chain was observed in a study of shared clonotypes between healthy human individuals. Study-wide results and limits: Naive CD4 clonotype sharing across a few donors was roughly 5%. Shared clonotypes across all four donors exceeded non-shared ones in generation probability.

The germline V gene has CDR1 SGHRS and CDR2 YFSETQ. The J segment lost 9 bases and the V segment lost 2 bases, leaving 8 bases of the junction unmatched. The CDR3 spans 15 residues. CD4+ cells yielded CD45RA+ naive and CD45RA-negative memory subsets. The method was immunoSEQ multiplex PCR; TCRdb's version includes in-frame clones alone and lacks a portion of them. The repertoire consists of over 1.5 million clones, with approximately 98% occurring once and the leading ten covering 0.4% to 0.45%. A note on this clone: As yet, its antigen is unknown.

The sequenced sample consisted of naive CD4+ T cells sorted from blood. Subset noted: CD45RA+ positively selected. The J gene is TRBJ2-1, the V gene TRBV5-1, with 10 bases lining up with TRBD2. The receptor's source is a man aged 25-45 years in good health. For the CDR3, the DNA is TGCGCCAGCAGCTTTTCTAGCGGGAGAAAGGTTGAGCAGTTCTTC. The encoded protein is CASSFSSGRKVEQFF.